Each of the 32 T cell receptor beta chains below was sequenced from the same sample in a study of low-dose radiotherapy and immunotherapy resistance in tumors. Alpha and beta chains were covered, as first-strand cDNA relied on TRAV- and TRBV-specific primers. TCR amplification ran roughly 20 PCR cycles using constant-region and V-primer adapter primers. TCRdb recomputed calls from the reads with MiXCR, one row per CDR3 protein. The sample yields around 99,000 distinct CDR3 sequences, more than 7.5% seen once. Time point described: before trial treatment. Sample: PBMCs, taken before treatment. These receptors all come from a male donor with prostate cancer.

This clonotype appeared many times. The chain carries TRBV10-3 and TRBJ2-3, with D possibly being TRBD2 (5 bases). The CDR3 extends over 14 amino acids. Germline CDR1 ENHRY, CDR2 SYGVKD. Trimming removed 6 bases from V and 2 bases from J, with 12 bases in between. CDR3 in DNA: TGTGCCATCAGGGAGCGGACTGACACAGATACGCAGTATTTT. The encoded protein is CAIRERTDTDTQYF.

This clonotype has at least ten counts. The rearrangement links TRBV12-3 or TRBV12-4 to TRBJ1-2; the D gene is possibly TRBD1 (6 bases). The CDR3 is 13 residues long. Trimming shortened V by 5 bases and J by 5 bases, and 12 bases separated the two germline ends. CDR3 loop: CASSLRGGYGYTF. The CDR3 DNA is TGTGCCAGCAGTCTCCGAGGGGGGTATGGCTACACCTTC.

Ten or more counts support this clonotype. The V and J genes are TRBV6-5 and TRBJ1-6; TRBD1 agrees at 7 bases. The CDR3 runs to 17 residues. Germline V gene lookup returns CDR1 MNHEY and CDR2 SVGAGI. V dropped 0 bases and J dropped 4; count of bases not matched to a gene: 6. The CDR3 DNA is TGTGCCAGCAGTTACTCAATAGGGGGCAGGTATAATTCACCCCTCCACTTT. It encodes CASSYSIGGRYNSPLHF.

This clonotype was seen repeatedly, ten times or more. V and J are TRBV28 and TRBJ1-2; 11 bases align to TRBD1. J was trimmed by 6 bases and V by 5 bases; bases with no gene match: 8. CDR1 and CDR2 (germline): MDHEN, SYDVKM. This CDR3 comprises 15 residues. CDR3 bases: TGTGCCAGCAGTACCCCGGGACAGGGGGTCCATGGCTACACCTTC. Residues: CASSTPGQGVHGYTF.

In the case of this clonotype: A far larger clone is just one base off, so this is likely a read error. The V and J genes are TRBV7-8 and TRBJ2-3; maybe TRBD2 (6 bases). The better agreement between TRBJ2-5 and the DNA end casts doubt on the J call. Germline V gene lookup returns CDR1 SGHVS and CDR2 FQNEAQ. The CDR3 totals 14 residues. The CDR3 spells CASSDRLVGETQYF. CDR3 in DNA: TGTGCCAGCAGCGACAGACTAGTAGGGGAGACCCAGTACTTC.

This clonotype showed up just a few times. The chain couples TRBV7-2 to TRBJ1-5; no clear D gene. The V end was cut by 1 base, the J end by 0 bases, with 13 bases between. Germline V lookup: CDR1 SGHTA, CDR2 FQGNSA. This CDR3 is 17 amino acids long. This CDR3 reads CASSLGHSTYSNQPQHF. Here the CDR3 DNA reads TGTGCCAGCAGCTTAGGCCACAGTACCTATAGCAATCAGCCCCAGCATTTT.

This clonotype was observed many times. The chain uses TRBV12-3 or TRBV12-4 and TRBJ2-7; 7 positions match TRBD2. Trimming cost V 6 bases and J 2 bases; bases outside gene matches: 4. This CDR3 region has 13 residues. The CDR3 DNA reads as TGTGCCAGCAGCCAGCGGGGCACCTACGAGCAGTACTTC. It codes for CASSQRGTYEQYF.

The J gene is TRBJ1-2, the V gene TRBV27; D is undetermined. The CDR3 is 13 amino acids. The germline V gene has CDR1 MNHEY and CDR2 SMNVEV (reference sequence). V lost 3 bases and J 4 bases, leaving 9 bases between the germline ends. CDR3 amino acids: CASSFGEGYGYTF. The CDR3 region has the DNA TGTGCCAGCAGTTTTGGGGAAGGCTATGGCTACACCTTC.

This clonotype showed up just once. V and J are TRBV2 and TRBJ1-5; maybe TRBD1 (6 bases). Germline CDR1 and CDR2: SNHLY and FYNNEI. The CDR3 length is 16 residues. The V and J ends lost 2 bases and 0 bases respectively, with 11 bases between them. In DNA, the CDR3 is TGTGCCAGCAGTGAAAGCAGGGGAGGTAGCAATCAGCCCCAGCATTTT. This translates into CASSESRGGSNQPQHF.

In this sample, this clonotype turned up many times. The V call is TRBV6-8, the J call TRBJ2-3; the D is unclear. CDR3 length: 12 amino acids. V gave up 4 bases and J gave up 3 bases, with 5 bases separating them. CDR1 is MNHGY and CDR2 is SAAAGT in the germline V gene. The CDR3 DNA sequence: TGTGCCAGCAGTTCCTATACAGATACGCAGTATTTT. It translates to CASSSYTDTQYF.

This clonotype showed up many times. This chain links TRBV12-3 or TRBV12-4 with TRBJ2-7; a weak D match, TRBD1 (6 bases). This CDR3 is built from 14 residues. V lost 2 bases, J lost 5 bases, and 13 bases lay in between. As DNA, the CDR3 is TGTGCCAGCAGTTTACTCCGGGACAAAAACGAGCAGTACTTC. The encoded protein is CASSLLRDKNEQYF.

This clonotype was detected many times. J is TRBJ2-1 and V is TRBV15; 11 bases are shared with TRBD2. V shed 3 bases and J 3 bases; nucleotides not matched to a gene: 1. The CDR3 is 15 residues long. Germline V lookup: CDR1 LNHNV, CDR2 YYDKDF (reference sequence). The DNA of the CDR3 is TGTGCCACCAGCAGGGGGACTAGCGGCTACAATGAGCAGTTCTTC. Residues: CATSRGTSGYNEQFF.

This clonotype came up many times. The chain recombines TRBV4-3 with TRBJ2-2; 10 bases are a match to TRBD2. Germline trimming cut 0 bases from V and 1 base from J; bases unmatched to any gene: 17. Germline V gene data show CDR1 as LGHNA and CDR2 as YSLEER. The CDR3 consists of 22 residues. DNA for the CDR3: TGCGCCAGCAGCCAAGAAAAGCTATGGGCTAGCGGGAGAATTCGGAACACCGGGGAGCTGTTTTTT. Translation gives CASSQEKLWASGRIRNTGELFF.

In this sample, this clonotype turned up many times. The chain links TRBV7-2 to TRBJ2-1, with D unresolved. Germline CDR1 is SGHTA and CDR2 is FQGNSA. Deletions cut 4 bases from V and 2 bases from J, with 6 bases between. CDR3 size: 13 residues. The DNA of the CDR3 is TGTGCCAGCAGCTCCGCCCCCTACAATGAGCAGTTCTTC. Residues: CASSSAPYNEQFF.

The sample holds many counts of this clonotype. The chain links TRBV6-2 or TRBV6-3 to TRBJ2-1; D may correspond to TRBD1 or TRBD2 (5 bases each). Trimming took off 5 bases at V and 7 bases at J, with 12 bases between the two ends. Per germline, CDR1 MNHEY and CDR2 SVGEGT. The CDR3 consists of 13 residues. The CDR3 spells CASSTPGGNEQFF. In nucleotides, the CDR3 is TGTGCCAGCAGTACTCCTGGGGGAAATGAGCAGTTCTTC.

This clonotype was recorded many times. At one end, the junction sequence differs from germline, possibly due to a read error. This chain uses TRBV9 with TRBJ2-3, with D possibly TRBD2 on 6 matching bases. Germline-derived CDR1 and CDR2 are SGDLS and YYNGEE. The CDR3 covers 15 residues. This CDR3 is CAISVSWGDTDTQYF. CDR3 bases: TGTGCCATCAGCGTATCGTGGGGGGACACAGATACGCAGTATTTT.

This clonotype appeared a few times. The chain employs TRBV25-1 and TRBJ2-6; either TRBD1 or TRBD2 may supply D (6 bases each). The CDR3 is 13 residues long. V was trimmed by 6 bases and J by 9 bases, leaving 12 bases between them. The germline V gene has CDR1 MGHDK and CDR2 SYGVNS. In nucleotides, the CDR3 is TGTGCCAGCAGGCGGGACACCAACAACGTCCTGACTTTC. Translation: CASRRDTNNVLTF. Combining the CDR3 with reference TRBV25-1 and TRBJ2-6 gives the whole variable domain EADIYQTPRYLVIGTGKKITLECSQTMGHDKMYWYQQDPGMELHLIHYSYGVNSTEKGDLSSESTVSRIRTEHFPLTLESARPSHTSQYLCASRRDTNNVLTFGAGSRLTVL.

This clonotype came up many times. In DNA, the CDR3 is TGTGCCAGCTCACCATTCGGCGGAAGCAATCAGCCCCAGCATTTT. This translates into CASSPFGGSNQPQHF. The rearrangement links TRBV18 to TRBJ1-5, with D uncertain. The germline gives CDR1 KGHSH, CDR2 LQKENI. The CDR3 runs to 15 residues. With 2 bases removed from V and 1 base from J, the gap between germline ends came to 9 bases.

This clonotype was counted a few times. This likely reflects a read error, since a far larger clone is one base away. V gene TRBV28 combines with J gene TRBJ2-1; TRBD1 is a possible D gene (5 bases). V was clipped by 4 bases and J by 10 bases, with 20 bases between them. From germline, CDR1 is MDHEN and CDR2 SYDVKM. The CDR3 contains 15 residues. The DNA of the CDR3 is TGTGCCAGCAGTTCACCCTGGCAGGGAACCCACGAGCAGTTCTTC. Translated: CASSSPWQGTHEQFF.

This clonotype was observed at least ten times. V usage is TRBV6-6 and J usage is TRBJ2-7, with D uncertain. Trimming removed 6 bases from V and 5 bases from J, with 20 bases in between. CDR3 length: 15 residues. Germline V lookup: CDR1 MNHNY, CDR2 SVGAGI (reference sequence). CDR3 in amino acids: CASSPLSRPTNEQYF. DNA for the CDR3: TGTGCCAGCAGCCCCTTATCGAGACCAACGAACGAGCAGTACTTC.

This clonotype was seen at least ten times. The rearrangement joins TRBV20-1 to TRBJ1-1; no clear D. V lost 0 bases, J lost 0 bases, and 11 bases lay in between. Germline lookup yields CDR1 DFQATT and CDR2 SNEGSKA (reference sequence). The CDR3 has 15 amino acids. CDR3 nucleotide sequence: TGCAGTGCTAGAGATATACAGTCCATGAACACTGAAGCTTTCTTT. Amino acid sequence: CSARDIQSMNTEAFF.

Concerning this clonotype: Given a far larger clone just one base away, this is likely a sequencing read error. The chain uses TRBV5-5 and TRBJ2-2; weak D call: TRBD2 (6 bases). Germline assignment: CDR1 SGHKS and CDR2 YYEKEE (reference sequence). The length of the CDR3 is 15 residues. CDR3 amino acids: CTSSPSVTNTGELFF. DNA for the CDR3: TGCACCAGCAGCCCTAGCGTTACGAACACCGGGGAGCTGTTTTTT.

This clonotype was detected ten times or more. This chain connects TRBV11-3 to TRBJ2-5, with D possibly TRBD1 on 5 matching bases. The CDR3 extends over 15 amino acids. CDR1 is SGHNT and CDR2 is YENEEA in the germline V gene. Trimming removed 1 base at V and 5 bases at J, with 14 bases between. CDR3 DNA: TGTGCCAGCAGCTTAGCCGGTCAGGGATTGGAGACCCAGTACTTC. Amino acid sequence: CASSLAGQGLETQYF.

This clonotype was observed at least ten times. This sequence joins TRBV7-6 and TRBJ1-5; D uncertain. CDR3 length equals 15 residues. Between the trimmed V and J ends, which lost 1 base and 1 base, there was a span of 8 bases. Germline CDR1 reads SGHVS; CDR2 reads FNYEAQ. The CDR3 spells CASSLGGRSNQPQHF. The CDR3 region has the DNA TGTGCCAGCAGCTTAGGCGGCAGGAGCAATCAGCCCCAGCATTTT.

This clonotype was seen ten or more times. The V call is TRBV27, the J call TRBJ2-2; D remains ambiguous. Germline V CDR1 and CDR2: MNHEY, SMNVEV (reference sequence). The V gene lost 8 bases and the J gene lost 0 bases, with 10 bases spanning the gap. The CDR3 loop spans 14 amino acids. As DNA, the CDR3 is TGTGCCAGCTCGAGGCCGACGAACACCGGGGAGCTGTTTTTT. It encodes CASSRPTNTGELFF.

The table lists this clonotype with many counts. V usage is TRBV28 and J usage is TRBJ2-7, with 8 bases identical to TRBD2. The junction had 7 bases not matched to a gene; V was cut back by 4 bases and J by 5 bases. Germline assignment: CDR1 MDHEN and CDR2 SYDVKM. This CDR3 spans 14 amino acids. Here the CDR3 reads CASSSTSGGNEQYF. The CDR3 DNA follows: TGTGCCAGCAGTTCGACATCGGGGGGGAACGAGCAGTACTTC.

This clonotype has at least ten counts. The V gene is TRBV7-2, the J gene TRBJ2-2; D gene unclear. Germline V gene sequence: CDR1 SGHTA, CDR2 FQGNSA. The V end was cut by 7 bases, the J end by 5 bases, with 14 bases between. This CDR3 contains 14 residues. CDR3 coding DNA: TGTGCCAGCACCAAAAACCCTATTACCGGGGAGCTGTTTTTT. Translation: CASTKNPITGELFF.

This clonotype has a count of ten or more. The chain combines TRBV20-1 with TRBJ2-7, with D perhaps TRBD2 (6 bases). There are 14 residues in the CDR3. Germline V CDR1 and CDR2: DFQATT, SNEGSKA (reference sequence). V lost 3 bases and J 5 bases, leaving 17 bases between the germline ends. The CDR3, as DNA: TGCAGTGCTAGTAGTACGGGAGACTATCACGAGCAGTACTTC. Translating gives CSASSTGDYHEQYF.

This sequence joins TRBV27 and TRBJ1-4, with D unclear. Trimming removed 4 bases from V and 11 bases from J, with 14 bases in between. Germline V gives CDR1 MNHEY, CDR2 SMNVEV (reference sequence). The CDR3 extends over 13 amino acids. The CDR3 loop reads CASSSGSSRKLFF. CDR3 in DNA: TGTGCCAGCAGTTCTGGCTCGAGTCGGAAACTGTTTTTT.

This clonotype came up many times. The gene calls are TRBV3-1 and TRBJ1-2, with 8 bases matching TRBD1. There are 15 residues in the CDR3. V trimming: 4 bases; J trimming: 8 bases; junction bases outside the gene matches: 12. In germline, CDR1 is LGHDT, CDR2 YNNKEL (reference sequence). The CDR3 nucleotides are TGTGCCAGCAGCCGACCAGGGGGCGGCCTGGGAGGCTACACCTTC. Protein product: CASSRPGGGLGGYTF.

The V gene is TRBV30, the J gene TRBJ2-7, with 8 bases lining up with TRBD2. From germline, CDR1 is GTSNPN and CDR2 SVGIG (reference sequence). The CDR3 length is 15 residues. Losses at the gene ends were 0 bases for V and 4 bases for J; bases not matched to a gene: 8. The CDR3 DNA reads TGTGCCTGGAGTGTCGCGCGGGAGGTCCCATACGAGCAGTACTTC. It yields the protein CAWSVAREVPYEQYF.

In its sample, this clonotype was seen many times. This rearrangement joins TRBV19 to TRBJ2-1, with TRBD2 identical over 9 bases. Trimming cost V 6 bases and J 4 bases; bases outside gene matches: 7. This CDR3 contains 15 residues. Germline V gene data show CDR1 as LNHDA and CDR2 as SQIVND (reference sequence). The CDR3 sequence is CASRKTSGGYNEQFF. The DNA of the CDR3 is TGTGCCAGTAGGAAGACTAGCGGAGGGTACAATGAGCAGTTCTTC.